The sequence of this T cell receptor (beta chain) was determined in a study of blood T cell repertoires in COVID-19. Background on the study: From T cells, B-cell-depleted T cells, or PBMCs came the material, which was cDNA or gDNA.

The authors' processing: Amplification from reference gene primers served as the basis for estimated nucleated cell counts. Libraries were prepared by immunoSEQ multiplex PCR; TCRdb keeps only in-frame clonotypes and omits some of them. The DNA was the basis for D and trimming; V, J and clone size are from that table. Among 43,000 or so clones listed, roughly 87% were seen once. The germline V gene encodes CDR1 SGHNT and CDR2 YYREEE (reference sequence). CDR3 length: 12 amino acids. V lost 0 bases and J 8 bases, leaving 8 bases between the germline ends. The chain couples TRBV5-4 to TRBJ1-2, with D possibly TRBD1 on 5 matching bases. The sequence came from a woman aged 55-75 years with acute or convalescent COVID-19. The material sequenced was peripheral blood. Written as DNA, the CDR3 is TGTGCCAGCAGCTTGGGGGGGGACGGCTACACCTTC. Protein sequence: CASSLGGDGYTF. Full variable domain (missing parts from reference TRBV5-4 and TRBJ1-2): ETGVTQSPTHLIKTRGQQVTLRCSSQSGHNTVSWYQQALGQGPQFIFQYYREEENGRGNFPPRFSGLQFPNYSSELNVNALELDDSALYLCASSLGGDGYTFGSGTRLTVV.